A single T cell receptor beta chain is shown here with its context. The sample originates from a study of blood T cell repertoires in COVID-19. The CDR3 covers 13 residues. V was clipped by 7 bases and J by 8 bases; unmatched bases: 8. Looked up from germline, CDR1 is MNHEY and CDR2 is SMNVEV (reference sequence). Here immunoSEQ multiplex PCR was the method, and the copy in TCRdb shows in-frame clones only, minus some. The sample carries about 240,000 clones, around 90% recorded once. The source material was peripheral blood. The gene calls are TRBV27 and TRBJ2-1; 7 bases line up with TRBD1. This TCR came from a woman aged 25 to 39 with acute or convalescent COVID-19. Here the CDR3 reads CASINHRGYEQFF. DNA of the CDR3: TGTGCCAGCATTAACCACAGGGGCTATGAGCAGTTCTTC.